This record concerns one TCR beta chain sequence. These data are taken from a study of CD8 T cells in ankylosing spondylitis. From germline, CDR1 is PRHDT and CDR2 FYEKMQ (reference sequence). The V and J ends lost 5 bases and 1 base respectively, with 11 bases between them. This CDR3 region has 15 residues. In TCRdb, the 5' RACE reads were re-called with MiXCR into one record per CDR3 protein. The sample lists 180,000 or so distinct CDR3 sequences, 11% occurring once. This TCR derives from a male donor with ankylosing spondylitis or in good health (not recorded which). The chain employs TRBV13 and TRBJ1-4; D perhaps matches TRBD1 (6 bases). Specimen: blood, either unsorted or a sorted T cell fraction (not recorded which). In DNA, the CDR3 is TGTGCCAGCAGCAAAGGACAGCGAACTAATGAAAAACTGTTTTTT. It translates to CASSKGQRTNEKLFF.